Presented here are 3 T cell receptor beta chains from one specimen sequenced in a study of blood T cell repertoires in COVID-19. TCRdb's table, derived via immunoSEQ multiplex PCR, lists solely in-frame clones and lacks some. The sample holds 29,000 or so clones, roughly 87% seen once. Material for sequencing was peripheral blood. These receptors were obtained from a human donor in a cohort sampled during active COVID-19.

The chain recombines TRBV11-2 with TRBJ1-1, with 7 bases identical to TRBD1. CDR3 length: 12 residues. The J segment lost 6 bases and the V segment lost 5 bases, leaving 3 bases of the junction unmatched. Germline CDR1 and CDR2: SGHAT and FQNNGV. The CDR3 bases are TGTGCCAGCAGCCAGGGGGGTCCTGAAGCTTTCTTT. Amino acids: CASSQGGPEAFF.

The CDR3 DNA sequence: TGTGCCAGCTCACCACAGCGGAGGGGCCAAGAGACCCAGTACTTC. Amino acid sequence: CASSPQRRGQETQYF. The chain uses TRBV18 and TRBJ2-5; the D gene is possibly TRBD2 (6 bases). Looked up from germline, CDR1 is KGHSH and CDR2 is LQKENI. V was clipped by 1 base and J by 1 base, with 10 bases between them. This CDR3 region has 15 residues.

This chain joins TRBV7-9 and TRBJ1-2, with unresolved D. The V and J ends lost 5 bases and 5 bases respectively, with 9 bases between them. This CDR3 is 12 amino acids long. CDR1 and CDR2 (germline): SEHNR, FQNEAQ (reference sequence). The CDR3 sequence is CASSPPGYGYTF. CDR3 sequence (DNA): TGTGCCAGCAGCCCCCCGGGGTATGGCTACACCTTC.